Detailed here is one T cell receptor (beta chain). This sample is part of a study of blood T cell repertoires in COVID-19. Study-level information: Acute and convalescent COVID-19 samples came from the United States, Italy and Spain. PBMCs, B-cell-depleted T cells, or T cells provided the cDNA or gDNA that made up the material.

Source study methods: By means of reference gene primer amplification, nucleated cell counts were estimated. Measured with immunoSEQ multiplex PCR; TCRdb has only the in-frame clones, and not every one. Clone size and the V and J calls come from that table; the DNA yielded D and trimming. The profile shows 140,000 to 150,000 clones, around 87% of them singletons. From germline, CDR1 is LNHDA and CDR2 SQIVND (reference sequence). The V end lost 6 bases, the J end lost 7 bases, and 16 bases lay between the germline ends. The CDR3 covers 13 residues. The clonotype originates from a man older than 75 with acute or convalescent COVID-19. The sequencing input was peripheral blood. This sequence joins TRBV19 and TRBJ2-7, with TRBD1 as a possible D gene (6 bases). CDR3 in amino acids: CASSVPGHREQYF. The CDR3, as DNA: TGTGCCAGTAGCGTTCCGGGACATCGAGAGCAGTACTTC.